Listed below are T cell receptor beta chains from one sample, sequenced in a study of cytomegalovirus exposure and HLA in healthy donors. This table comes from immunoSEQ multiplex PCR, and its TCRdb copy is limited to in-frame clones, with some not included. The repertoire holds some 150,000 clones, about 76% seen once, with about 3.7% in the top ten. The sequenced sample consisted of PBMCs. Every receptor here comes from a male donor in good health and CMV-seronegative. Each CDR3 is given with its conserved first and last residue. Each record gives: CDR3 length, D gene, J gene, clone size, V gene, CDR3 protein, CDR3 DNA. A D gene is named only where the DNA matches it firmly. Clone sizes are given selectively: once, few, many, or a class where the clone is expanded.

16 | - | TRBJ1-3 | - | TRBV6-5 | CASSYSPQGSGNTIYF | TGTGCCAGCAGTTACTCCCCCCAGGGGTCAGGAAACACCATATATTTT
14 | - | TRBJ2-2 | - | TRBV19 | CASRIQGNTGELFF | TGTGCCAGTAGAATACAGGGGAACACCGGGGAGCTGTTTTTT
20 | TRBD1 | TRBJ1-1 | once | TRBV19 | CASRTAGTGGFILMNTEAFF | TGTGCCAGTAGGACCGCAGGGACAGGGGGCTTTATTCTGATGAACACTGAAGCTTTCTTT
16 | - | TRBJ1-3 | once | TRBV7-2 | CASSLQGPIVGNTIYF | TGTGCCAGCAGCTTACAGGGCCCTATCGTTGGAAACACCATATATTTT
13 | TRBD2 | TRBJ2-5 | - | TRBV6-5 | CASWREEGETQYF | TGTGCCAGCTGGCGGGAGGAGGGAGAGACCCAGTACTTC
14 | - | TRBJ1-3 | - | TRBV29-1 | CSVATGRSGNTIYF | TGCAGCGTCGCGACAGGCCGCTCTGGAAACACCATATATTTT
17 | - | TRBJ2-7 | few | TRBV25-1 | CASSESDLVAGRYEQYF | TGTGCCAGCAGTGAATCTGATTTAGTGGCAGGGCGCTACGAGCAGTACTTC
16 | TRBD2 | TRBJ2-3 | - | TRBV7-8 | CASSLGFRGGTDTQYF | TGTGCCAGCAGCTTAGGGTTCCGGGGGGGCACAGATACGCAGTATTTT
13 | - | TRBJ2-3 | few | TRBV5-1 | CASSLGGVDTQYF | TGCGCCAGCAGCTTGGGGGGAGTGGATACGCAGTATTTT
16 | - | TRBJ1-6 | - | TRBV27 | CASSLGTDGRGSPLHF | TGTGCCAGCAGCTTGGGGACGGACGGCAGGGGTTCACCCCTCCACTTT
11 | - | TRBJ1-5 | once | TRBV6-1 | CASSQGQPQHF | TGTGCCAGCAGCCAGGGTCAGCCCCAGCATTTT
14 | - | TRBJ1-2 | - | TRBV7-2 | CASSLGGANYGYTF | TGTGCCAGCAGCTTAGGGGGCGCTAACTATGGCTACACCTTC
15 | TRBD1 | TRBJ1-4 | few | TRBV6-5 | CASSYRTGTNEKLFF | TGTGCCAGCAGTTACCGGACAGGGACTAATGAAAAACTGTTTTTT
17 | TRBD2 | TRBJ2-2 | - | TRBV7-3 | CASSRRLAGPSGGELFF | TGTGCCAGCAGCCGACGACTAGCGGGCCCTTCGGGCGGGGAGCTGTTTTTT
16 | - | TRBJ2-1 | - | TRBV11-3 | CASSPQERSSYNEQFF | TGTGCCAGCAGCCCTCAGGAGCGGAGCTCCTACAATGAGCAGTTCTTC
16 | TRBD1 | TRBJ2-1 | - | TRBV4-1 | CASSPIGQGTYNEQFF | TGCGCCAGCAGTCCAATCGGACAGGGGACTTACAATGAGCAGTTCTTC
16 | TRBD1 | TRBJ2-7 | - | TRBV9 | CASSPAGDSITGEQYF | TGTGCCAGCAGCCCCGCCGGGGACAGCATAACCGGCGAGCAGTACTTC
16 | TRBD1 | TRBJ2-1 | - | TRBV7-9 | CASSLTTGGGNNEQFF | TGTGCCAGCAGCTTAACGACAGGGGGCGGGAACAATGAGCAGTTCTTC
14 | - | TRBJ2-2 | - | TRBV6-1 | CASSEIRDTGELFF | TGTGCCAGCAGTGAAATCCGGGACACCGGGGAGCTGTTTTTT
15 | TRBD2 | TRBJ2-3 | - | TRBV7-8 | CASSSGGLETDTQYF | TGTGCCAGCAGCTCCGGTGGACTAGAGACAGATACGCAGTATTTT
11 | TRBD1 | TRBJ2-7 | - | TRBV2 | CASRADRGIGF | TGTGCCAGCAGGGCAGACAGGGGCATAGGCTTC
13 | - | TRBJ2-1 | - | TRBV7-2 | CASSLINYNEQFF | TGTGCCAGCAGCTTAATCAACTACAATGAGCAGTTCTTC
14 | - | TRBJ1-2 | - | TRBV5-4 | CASSPRGANYGYTF | TGTGCCAGCAGCCCTCGGGGGGCAAACTATGGCTACACCTTC
15 | - | TRBJ1-6 | - | TRBV25-1 | CASSESGAGYKALHF | TGTGCCAGCAGTGAATCAGGTGCGGGGTACAAGGCCCTCCACTTT
15 | TRBD1 | TRBJ2-1 | - | TRBV7-3 | CASSSGTGSLNEQFF | TGTGCCAGCAGCTCCGGGACAGGGAGTTTGAATGAGCAGTTCTTC
17 | TRBD2 | TRBJ2-2 | once | TRBV4-2 | CASSPRPSGGATGELFF | TGTGCCAGCAGCCCTAGACCCAGCGGGGGGGCCACCGGGGAGCTGTTTTTT
14 | TRBD2 | TRBJ2-7 | - | TRBV2 | CASSPGLGLGEQYF | TGTGCCAGCAGTCCGGGACTAGGGCTAGGCGAGCAGTACTTC
15 | - | TRBJ2-5 | - | TRBV7-7 | CASSLAYRDTETQYF | TGTGCTAGCAGCTTAGCTTATCGGGACACAGAGACCCAGTACTTC
14 | - | TRBJ2-1 | - | TRBV19 | CAWLRTLTDNEQFF | TGTGCCTGGCTGCGGACTTTGACGGACAATGAGCAGTTCTTC
15 | - | TRBJ2-2 | - | TRBV10-3 | CAIRFRDLGTGELFF | TGTGCCATCAGATTCCGGGACTTGGGTACCGGGGAGCTGTTTTTT
17 | TRBD1 | TRBJ1-1 | - | TRBV5-6 | CASSLGDRGRVNTEAFF | TGTGCCAGCAGCTTGGGGGACAGGGGCCGGGTGAACACTGAAGCTTTCTTT
16 | TRBD1 | TRBJ1-3 | - | TRBV7-9 | CASSTSGQGSGNTIYF | TGTGCCAGCAGCACCTCGGGACAGGGCTCTGGAAACACCATATATTTT
13 | - | TRBJ2-3 | - | TRBV28 | CASYSSGTDTQYF | TGTGCCAGCTACTCGTCGGGCACAGATACGCAGTATTTT
15 | - | TRBJ2-7 | - | TRBV10-2 | CASSESWQGSYEQYF | TGCGCCAGCAGTGAGTCCTGGCAGGGTAGCTACGAGCAGTACTTC
15 | TRBD1 | TRBJ1-2 | few | TRBV13 | CASSLAQGLRNGYTF | TGTGCCAGCAGCTTGGCACAGGGGCTTCGGAATGGCTACACCTTC
15 | TRBD2 | TRBJ2-7 | - | TRBV7-3 | CASSLVSGSNHEQYF | TGTGCCAGCAGCTTAGTTAGCGGGAGTAACCACGAGCAGTACTTC
11 | - | TRBJ2-5 | - | TRBV27 | CASRRAETQYF | TGTGCCAGCAGACGAGCGGAGACCCAGTACTTC
16 | TRBD2 | TRBJ2-4 | few | TRBV7-9 | CASSLAGELAKNIQYF | TGTGCCAGCAGTCTAGCGGGAGAGCTAGCCAAAAACATTCAGTACTTC
15 | TRBD2 | TRBJ2-3 | - | TRBV6-1 | CAGSGLAGGPDTQYF | TGTGCCGGCAGTGGACTAGCGGGGGGGCCAGATACGCAGTATTTT
16 | TRBD1 | TRBJ2-7 | - | TRBV14 | CASSQTPGTGSVEQYF | TGTGCCAGCAGCCAAACCCCCGGGACAGGATCGGTCGAGCAGTACTTC
13 | - | TRBJ2-3 | - | TRBV19 | CASTRRSLDTQYF | TGTGCCAGTACCCGGAGGAGTTTAGATACGCAGTATTTT
15 | TRBD2 | TRBJ2-3 | - | TRBV11-3 | CASSRVGGGTDTQYF | TGTGCCAGCAGCAGAGTCGGGGGGGGCACAGATACGCAGTATTTT
14 | - | TRBJ2-3 | - | TRBV7-3 | CASSSGWGTDTQYF | TGTGCCAGCAGCTCCGGGTGGGGCACAGATACGCAGTATTTT
14 | TRBD1 | TRBJ2-7 | - | TRBV5-1 | CASRSSGGVYEQYF | TGCGCCAGCCGCTCATCAGGGGGCGTCTACGAGCAGTACTTC
15 | - | TRBJ2-6 | - | TRBV7-8 | CASSGAGSGANVLTF | TGTGCCAGCAGCGGTGCCGGCTCTGGGGCCAACGTCCTGACTTTC
12 | - | TRBJ2-3 | - | TRBV7-8 | CASSLVTGTQYF | TGTGCCAGCAGCTTAGTAACAGGGACGCAGTATTTT
14 | - | TRBJ2-7 | few | TRBV9 | CASSPRGMSYEQYF | TGTGCCAGCAGCCCCCGGGGGATGTCCTACGAGCAGTACTTC
18 | - | TRBJ2-7 | - | TRBV27 | CASSPNPPRLGQGDEQYF | TGTGCCAGCTCCCCCAATCCCCCTCGACTAGGGCAAGGCGACGAGCAGTACTTC